The 30 T cell receptor beta chains below were found in one sample sequenced in a study of CD8+ T cells in alopecia areata. Treatment of the sample: oral pan-JAK inhibitor, 5-10 mg twice daily. Sequencing templates came from extracted RNA that was reverse transcribed into cDNA. Here immunoSEQ multiplex PCR was the method, and the copy in TCRdb shows in-frame clones only, minus some. The table shows about 74,000 clones, with around 29% occurring only once. Source: CD8+ T cells sorted from blood, taken at week 4, from a patient treated with tofacitinib. The receptors derive from a human donor with alopecia areata.

The chain links TRBV9 to TRBJ2-3; D uncertain. The length of the CDR3 is 16 residues. Trimming took 0 bases from V and 0 from J, leaving 11 bases between them. The V gene's germline CDR1 is SGDLS and CDR2 YYNGEE. CDR3 region: CASSVEDVTSTDTQYF. The CDR3 DNA reads as TGTGCCAGCAGCGTAGAGGACGTAACTAGCACAGATACGCAGTATTTT.

This clone was seen only a few times. The chain recombines TRBV5-6 with TRBJ2-3; D gene ambiguous. Germline loops: CDR1 SGHDT, CDR2 YYEEEE. V lost 4 bases and J 2 bases, leaving 23 bases between the germline ends. CDR3 size: 18 residues. The CDR3 reads CASSEKLTGPTSTDTQYF. The CDR3 DNA is TGTGCCAGCAGCGAAAAACTCACCGGCCCCACCTCCACAGATACGCAGTATTTT.

V usage is TRBV29-1 and J usage is TRBJ2-1; no definite D call. Germline-derived CDR1 and CDR2 are SQVTM and ANQGSEA. The CDR3 contains 10 residues. With 2 bases removed from V and 5 bases from J, the gap between germline ends came to 1 base. CDR3 amino acids: CSVENNEQFF. CDR3 nucleotides: TGCAGCGTTGAAAACAATGAGCAGTTCTTC.

The table lists this clone with a few counts. The rearrangement links TRBV28 to TRBJ2-7; the D is unclear. Germline CDR1 is MDHEN and CDR2 is SYDVKM. Trimming cost V 4 bases and J 6 bases, with 10 bases left between them. The CDR3 covers 12 residues. The CDR3 DNA is TGTGCCAGCAGTTCCTCCCTGGGCGAGCAGTACTTC. Its protein product is CASSSSLGEQYF.

This clone was counted a few times. The gene calls are TRBV15 and TRBJ2-7; 8 bases map to TRBD1. Germline V gene sequence: CDR1 LNHNV, CDR2 YYDKDF (reference sequence). The CDR3 extends over 14 amino acids. V shed 3 bases, J shed 2 bases, and the junction held 3 bases outside the gene matches. The CDR3 loop reads CATSSGTGTYEQYF. CDR3 coding DNA: TGTGCCACCAGCAGCGGGACAGGAACCTACGAGCAGTACTTC.

CDR3 region: CSVEWGGYPYGYTF. The CDR3 DNA is TGCAGCGTTGAGTGGGGGGGGTACCCCTATGGCTACACCTTC. The V and J genes are TRBV29-1 and TRBJ1-2; D perhaps matches TRBD1 (5 bases). Germline CDR1 is SQVTM and CDR2 is ANQGSEA. The CDR3 contains 14 residues. With 3 bases removed from V and 4 bases from J, the gap between germline ends came to 15 bases.

V gene TRBV29-1 combines with J gene TRBJ2-7, with D possibly TRBD2 on 5 matching bases. CDR1 is SQVTM, CDR2 ANQGSEA, per germline. The CDR3 is made up of 12 amino acids. V was shortened by 6 bases and J by 1 base, with 10 bases between the two germline ends. CDR3 bases: TGCAGCGTGAGGGATCTTTCCTACGAGCAGTACTTC. Its protein is CSVRDLSYEQYF.

This clone showed up just a few times. This chain uses TRBV4-1 with TRBJ2-1, with 14 positions matching TRBD2. V was clipped by 1 base and J by 4 bases; unmatched bases: 12. CDR3 length equals 20 residues. CDR1 and CDR2 from the germline V gene are MGHRA and YSYEKL. CDR3 coding DNA: TGCGCCAGCAGCCAAGCGTCCGGGACTAGCGGGAGTGCGGCGTACAATGAGCAGTTCTTC. It specifies CASSQASGTSGSAAYNEQFF.

This clone has just a few counts. CDR3 region: CASSQGPSGRSDEQFF. The CDR3 DNA reads as TGCGCCAGCAGCCAAGGTCCTAGCGGGAGATCCGATGAGCAGTTCTTC. The chain links TRBV4-1 to TRBJ2-1; 10 nucleotides agree with TRBD2. Germline V gene lookup returns CDR1 MGHRA and CDR2 YSYEKL. The CDR3 covers 16 residues. With V trimmed by 1 base and J by 8 bases, 8 bases remained unmatched.

As regards this clone: Distinct nucleotide sequences in the sample also encode this CDR3. The chain's CDR3 is CASSVGYGETQYF. The CDR3 coding sequence is TGTGCCAGCAGCGTAGGATACGGGGAGACCCAGTACTTC. This chain links TRBV9 with TRBJ2-5, with D unresolved. Trimming cost V 0 bases and J 5 bases, with 8 bases left between them. This CDR3 contains 13 residues. Germline lookup yields CDR1 SGDLS and CDR2 YYNGEE.

The sample holds a few counts of this clone. The chain carries TRBV7-9 and TRBJ2-5, with D possibly being TRBD2 (7 bases). Germline values: CDR1 SEHNR, CDR2 FQNEAQ (reference sequence). V was clipped by 3 bases and J by 3 bases, with 14 bases between them. This CDR3 is 15 amino acids long. The CDR3 reads CASSFWGGSEETQYF. As DNA, the CDR3 is TGTGCCAGCAGCTTTTGGGGGGGCTCTGAAGAGACCCAGTACTTC.

This chain joins TRBV14 and TRBJ2-7, with 9 bases that match TRBD2. The CDR3 covers 14 residues. With 5 bases clipped from V and 3 bases from J, the junction kept 5 bases outside the gene matches. Germline loops: CDR1 SGHDN, CDR2 FVKESK. CDR3 in amino acids: CASSLSSGNYEQYF. The CDR3 DNA reads TGTGCCAGCAGCTTATCTAGCGGGAACTACGAGCAGTACTTC.

The chain uses TRBV16 and TRBJ1-2; the D is unclear. V lost 4 bases and J lost 11, with 14 bases in between. Looked up from germline, CDR1 is KGHSY and CDR2 is FQNENV. CDR3 size: 12 residues. In nucleotides, the CDR3 is TGTGCCAGCAGCCTCCAGTTGGATAGGTACACCTTC. Encoded protein: CASSLQLDRYTF.

The chain joins TRBV28 to TRBJ1-2, with D possibly being TRBD1 (5 bases). This CDR3 spans 12 amino acids. V was cut by 2 bases and J by 8 bases, with 9 bases left in between. The germline V gene has CDR1 MDHEN and CDR2 SYDVKM. The CDR3 DNA follows: TGTGCCAGCAGTTTACGCAGGGACGGCTACACCTTC. The encoded protein is CASSLRRDGYTF.

In its sample, this clone was seen many times. The chain recombines TRBV5-4 with TRBJ2-1, with 8 bases lining up with TRBD2. The CDR3 is made up of 14 amino acids. The V gene end was trimmed by 7 bases and the J gene end by 7 bases; junction bases not matched to a gene: 10. CDR1 and CDR2 from the germline V gene are SGHNT and YYREEE (reference sequence). The chain's CDR3 is CASVRAGEANEQFF. Here the CDR3 DNA reads TGTGCCAGCGTTAGAGCGGGAGAGGCGAATGAGCAGTTCTTC.

This clone has only a few counts. This rearrangement joins TRBV29-1 to TRBJ1-2; TRBD1 matches at 8 bases. The CDR3 is 12 residues long. Per germline, CDR1 SQVTM and CDR2 ANQGSEA. With V trimmed by 5 bases and J by 5 bases, 4 bases remained unmatched. The CDR3 reads CSVLDRAYGYTF. As DNA, the CDR3 is TGCAGCGTTCTGGACAGGGCGTATGGCTACACCTTC.

This clone was recorded a few times. The genes are TRBV19 and TRBJ2-3, with 7 positions matching TRBD2. In germline, CDR1 is LNHDA, CDR2 SQIVND (reference sequence). This CDR3 has 16 residues. Unmatched junction bases numbered 12, after V lost 6 bases and J lost 3 bases. CDR3: CASRRGPSGPTDTQYF. The CDR3 DNA follows: TGTGCCAGTAGACGAGGCCCTAGCGGCCCAACAGATACGCAGTATTTT.

The gene calls are TRBV27 and TRBJ2-2; the D gene is possibly TRBD2 (6 bases). Trimming took off 7 bases at V and 5 bases at J, with 20 bases between the two ends. There are 16 residues in the CDR3. CDR1 is MNHEY, CDR2 SMNVEV, per germline (reference sequence). Here the CDR3 reads CASTKKRGGETGELFF. In nucleotides, the CDR3 is TGTGCCAGCACAAAAAAAAGGGGCGGGGAAACCGGGGAGCTGTTTTTT.

There are a few counts of this clone. The V call is TRBV29-1, the J call TRBJ2-2, with 7 positions matching TRBD1. This CDR3 is built from 14 residues. Germline loops: CDR1 SQVTM, CDR2 ANQGSEA. The V gene end was trimmed by 2 bases and the J gene end by 0 bases; junction bases not matched to a gene: 0. CDR3 protein: CSVEQGANTGELFF. The CDR3 DNA is TGCAGCGTTGAACAGGGGGCGAACACCGGGGAGCTGTTTTTT.

The chain links TRBV29-1 to TRBJ2-3; D remains unclear. The V gene lost 3 bases and the J gene lost 6 bases, with 13 bases spanning the gap. The CDR3 sequence is 13 residues long. In germline, CDR1 is SQVTM, CDR2 ANQGSEA. In nucleotides, the CDR3 is TGCAGCGTTGAGCCCGATCCATTTGATACGCAGTATTTT. Its translation is CSVEPDPFDTQYF.

The rearrangement uses TRBV30 and TRBJ2-7, with D tentatively TRBD1 (6 bases). Germline CDR1 is GTSNPN and CDR2 is SVGIG (reference sequence). The CDR3 has 14 residues. Deletions cut 4 bases from V and 2 bases from J, with 15 bases between. The CDR3 protein is CAWNGGWGPYEQYF. The CDR3 nucleotides read TGTGCCTGGAATGGGGGCTGGGGCCCCTACGAGCAGTACTTC.

The table lists this clone with a few counts. The J gene is TRBJ2-3, the V gene TRBV28; D possibly matches TRBD1 or TRBD2 (6 bases each). V was cut by 4 bases and J by 0 bases, with 14 bases left in between. CDR1 MDHEN and CDR2 SYDVKM come from the germline V gene. The length of the CDR3 is 16 residues. CDR3 residues: CASSSSGEASTDTQYF. Written as DNA, the CDR3 is TGTGCCAGCAGTTCCTCAGGGGAGGCAAGCACAGATACGCAGTATTTT.

The chain combines TRBV27 with TRBJ2-7; D not certain. V shed 9 bases and J shed 1 base, with 1 base lying between them. The CDR3 contains 9 residues. Germline CDR1 and CDR2: MNHEY and SMNVEV (reference sequence). The CDR3 sequence: CASSYEQYF. DNA for the CDR3: TGTGCCAGTTCCTACGAGCAGTACTTC.

The CDR3 region has the DNA TGTGCCAGCAGCTTCGGTTACAATGAGCAGTTCTTC. It yields the protein CASSFGYNEQFF. V gene TRBV11-2 combines with J gene TRBJ2-1; D ambiguous. The germline V and J ends were trimmed by 3 bases and 4 bases, with 4 bases remaining between them. Per germline, CDR1 SGHAT and CDR2 FQNNGV. The CDR3 contains 12 residues.

In this sample, this clone turned up a few times. The chain recombines TRBV7-2 with TRBJ2-4; 9 positions match TRBD1. V lost 4 bases, J lost 4 bases, and 14 bases stayed unmatched. This CDR3 comprises 18 residues. Germline V CDR1 and CDR2: SGHTA, FQGNSA. The CDR3 sequence is CASSSGRGTGTKKNIQYF. CDR3 sequence (DNA): TGTGCCAGCAGCTCCGGTCGAGGGACAGGGACGAAGAAAAACATTCAGTACTTC.

This clone was detected a few times. The J gene is TRBJ2-5, the V gene TRBV29-1; unclear D gene. V lost 4 bases, J lost 5 bases, and 2 bases lay in between. Germline values: CDR1 SQVTM, CDR2 ANQGSEA. The CDR3 contains 9 residues. In DNA form, the CDR3 reads TGCAGCGTTGCTGAGACCCAGTACTTC. As protein: CSVAETQYF.

This clone has only a few counts. The chain carries TRBV29-1 and TRBJ2-1, with no clear D. This CDR3 has 9 amino acids. V lost 7 bases, J lost 7 bases, and 5 bases lay in between. CDR1 SQVTM and CDR2 ANQGSEA come from the germline V gene. The CDR3 reads CSDGNEQFF. In nucleotides, the CDR3 is TGCAGCGACGGGAATGAGCAGTTCTTC.

The chain combines TRBV29-1 with TRBJ2-1; D remains ambiguous. The CDR3 sequence is 17 residues long. Trimming shortened V by 3 bases and J by 2 bases, and 20 bases separated the two germline ends. Germline assignment: CDR1 SQVTM and CDR2 ANQGSEA. The CDR3 region has the DNA TGCAGCGTTGACCCCAAGGACGTCCAGATTGCCTACAATGAGCAGTTCTTC. Amino acids: CSVDPKDVQIAYNEQFF.

The gene calls are TRBV7-8 and TRBJ2-7; 9 nucleotides line up with TRBD2. The CDR3 consists of 15 residues. Germline lookup yields CDR1 SGHVS and CDR2 FQNEAQ. V trimming: 5 bases; J trimming: 8 bases; junction bases outside the gene matches: 13. The CDR3 spells CASSPMGGRAIQQYF. CDR3 coding DNA: TGTGCCAGCAGCCCCATGGGCGGGAGGGCCATTCAGCAGTACTTC.

This sequence joins TRBV5-1 and TRBJ1-2, with 8 bases matching TRBD1. The CDR3 covers 14 residues. V lost 2 bases, J lost 8 bases, and 8 bases stayed unmatched. Germline V lookup: CDR1 SGHRS, CDR2 YFSETQ. Here the CDR3 DNA reads TGCGCCAGCAGCTTTTCAGGGGGCGCGATCGGCTACACCTTC. It is translated as CASSFSGGAIGYTF. Combining the CDR3 with reference TRBV5-1 and TRBJ1-2 gives the whole variable domain KAGVTQTPRYLIKTRGQQVTLSCSPISGHRSVSWYQQTPGQGLQFLFEYFSETQRNKGNFPGRFSGRQFSNSRSEMNVSTLELGDSALYLCASSFSGGAIGYTFGSGTRLTVV.